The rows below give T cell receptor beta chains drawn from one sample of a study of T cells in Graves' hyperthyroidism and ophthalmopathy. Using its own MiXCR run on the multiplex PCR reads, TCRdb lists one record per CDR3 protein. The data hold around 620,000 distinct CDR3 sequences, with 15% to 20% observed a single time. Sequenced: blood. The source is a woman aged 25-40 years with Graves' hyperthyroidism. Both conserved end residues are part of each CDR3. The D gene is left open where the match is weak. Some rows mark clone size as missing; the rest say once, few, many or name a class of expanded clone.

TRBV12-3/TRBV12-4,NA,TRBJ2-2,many,CASSLRGTGELFF,TGTGCCAGCAGCTTAAGAGGAACCGGGGAGCTGTTTTTT
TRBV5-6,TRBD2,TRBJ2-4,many,CASSLELAAAKNIQYF,TGTGCCAGCAGCTTGGAACTAGCGGCAGCCAAAAACATTCAGTACTTC
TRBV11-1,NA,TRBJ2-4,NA,CASSVANRDSIQYF,TGTGCCAGCAGCGTAGCCAACCGGGACTCCATTCAGTACTTC
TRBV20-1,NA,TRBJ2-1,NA,CSARPDRSYNEQFF,TGCAGTGCTAGACCGGACAGATCCTACAATGAGCAGTTCTTC
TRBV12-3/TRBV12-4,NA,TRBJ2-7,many,CASSFWESYEQYF,TGTGCCAGCAGTTTCTGGGAATCCTACGAGCAGTACTTC
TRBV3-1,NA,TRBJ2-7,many,CASSQEAATHEQYF,TGTGCCAGCAGCCAAGAAGCGGCGACCCACGAGCAGTACTTC
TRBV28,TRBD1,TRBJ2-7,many,CASGTVNSYEQYF,TGTGCCAGCGGGACAGTAAATTCCTACGAGCAGTACTTC
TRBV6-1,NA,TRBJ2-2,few,CASGPLGPGELFF,TGTGCCAGCGGTCCTTTAGGTCCCGGGGAGCTGTTTTTT
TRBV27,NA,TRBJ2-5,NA,CASSLSARQETQYF,TGTGCCAGCAGTTTATCGGCCAGGCAAGAGACCCAGTACTTC
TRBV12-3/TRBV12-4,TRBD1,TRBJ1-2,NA,CASSFGQDNYGYTF,TGTGCCAGCAGTTTCGGACAGGATAACTATGGCTACACCTTC
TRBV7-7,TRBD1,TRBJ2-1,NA,CASSPLLGQGEQFF,TGTGCTAGCAGCCCCCTCTTGGGACAGGGAGAGCAGTTCTTC
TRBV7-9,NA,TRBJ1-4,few,CASSPREGRREKLFF,TGTGCCAGCAGCCCCAGGGAGGGGAGGCGTGAAAAACTGTTTTTT
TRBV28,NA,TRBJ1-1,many,CASSTTPVGEAFF,TGTGCCAGCAGTACAACCCCTGTCGGTGAAGCTTTCTTT
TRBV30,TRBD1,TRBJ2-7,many,CAWNGQGYEQYF,TGTGCCTGGAACGGACAGGGCTACGAGCAGTACTTC
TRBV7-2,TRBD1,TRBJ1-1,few,CASSVLQGSTEAFF,TGTGCCAGCAGCGTATTACAGGGGTCCACTGAAGCTTTCTTT
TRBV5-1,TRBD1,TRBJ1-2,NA,CASSLIKTGQGNYSYTF,TGCGCCAGCAGCTTGATTAAAACGGGACAGGGGAACTATAGCTACACCTTC
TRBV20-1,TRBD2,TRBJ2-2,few,CSARTSGSRNTGELFF,TGCAGTGCTAGGACTAGCGGGAGCAGGAACACCGGGGAGCTGTTTTTT
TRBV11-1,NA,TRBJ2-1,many,CASSSGQTSYNEQFF,TGTGCCAGCAGCTCCGGACAGACATCCTACAATGAGCAGTTCTTC
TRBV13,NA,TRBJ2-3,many,CASSSPKSGTDTQYF,TGTGCCAGCAGCTCTCCAAAGTCAGGCACAGATACGCAGTATTTT
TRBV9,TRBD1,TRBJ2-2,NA,CASSPRPDRGTGELFF,TGTGCCAGCAGCCCTCGACCCGACAGGGGAACCGGGGAGCTGTTTTTT
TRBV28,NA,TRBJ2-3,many,CASSLFGRGLSVTDTQYF,TGTGCCAGCAGTTTATTCGGACGGGGGTTATCCGTAACAGATACGCAGTATTTT
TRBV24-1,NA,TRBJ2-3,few,CATSGLGGITDTQYF,TGTGCCACCAGTGGACTGGGCGGGATCACAGATACGCAGTATTTT
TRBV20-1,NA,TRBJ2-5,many,CSAKSDYRFQETQYF,TGCAGTGCCAAATCTGACTACCGGTTCCAAGAGACCCAGTACTTC
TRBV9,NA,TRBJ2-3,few,CASSVGGGPNTDTQYF,TGTGCCAGCAGCGTGGGAGGGGGACCGAACACAGATACGCAGTATTTT
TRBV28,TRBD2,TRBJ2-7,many,CATNRGWSGMGYEQYF,TGTGCCACCAACCGTGGATGGAGCGGGATGGGCTACGAGCAGTACTTC
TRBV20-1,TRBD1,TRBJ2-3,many,CSAIRTGRPTDTQYF,TGCAGTGCCATTCGGACAGGGAGACCTACAGATACGCAGTATTTT
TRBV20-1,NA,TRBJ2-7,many,CSANPMAGGEQYF,TGCAGTGCTAACCCTATGGCGGGCGGCGAGCAGTACTTC
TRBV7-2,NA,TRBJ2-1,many,CASSLDGRPWNEQFF,TGTGCCAGCAGCTTAGACGGGAGACCGTGGAATGAGCAGTTCTTC
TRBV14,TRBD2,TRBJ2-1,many,CASSQGGLAGPNEQFF,TGTGCCAGCAGCCAAGGGGGACTAGCGGGACCCAATGAGCAGTTCTTC
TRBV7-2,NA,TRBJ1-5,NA,CASSLEGGSQPQHF,TGTGCCAGCAGCTTAGAGGGGGGGAGTCAGCCCCAGCATTTT
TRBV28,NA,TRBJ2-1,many,CASTLTGRLDEQFF,TGTGCCAGCACCCTAACGGGACGTCTCGATGAGCAGTTCTTC
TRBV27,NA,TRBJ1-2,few,CASSFTTAESYGYTF,TGTGCCAGCAGTTTTACTACGGCGGAGTCGTATGGCTACACCTTC
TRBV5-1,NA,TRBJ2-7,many,CASSVEGFEQYF,TGCGCCAGCAGCGTGGAGGGGTTCGAGCAGTACTTC
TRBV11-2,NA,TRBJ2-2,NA,CASSFMPRGNTGELFF,TGTGCCAGCAGCTTCATGCCCAGGGGGAACACCGGGGAGCTGTTTTTT
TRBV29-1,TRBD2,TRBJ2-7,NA,CSVSPTSVSYEQYF,TGCAGCGTTTCCCCGACTAGCGTATCCTACGAGCAGTACTTC
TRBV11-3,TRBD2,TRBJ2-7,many,CASSLRFGGSSGRGEQYF,TGTGCCAGCAGCTTAAGGTTTGGCGGGAGCTCGGGTAGAGGCGAGCAGTACTTC
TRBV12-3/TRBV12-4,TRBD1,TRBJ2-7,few,CASSRRWEGTGAYEQYF,TGTGCCAGCAGTCGCAGATGGGAGGGGACAGGGGCCTACGAGCAGTACTTC
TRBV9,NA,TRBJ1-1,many,CASTTGGMNTEAFF,TGTGCCAGCACCACTGGAGGGATGAACACTGAAGCTTTCTTT
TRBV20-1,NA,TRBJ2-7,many,CSARPTRGRPQYEQYF,TGCAGTGCTAGACCCACCCGGGGGAGACCCCAATACGAGCAGTACTTC
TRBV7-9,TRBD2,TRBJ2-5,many,CASSLVREAETQYF,TGTGCCAGCAGCTTAGTCCGGGAGGCAGAGACCCAGTACTTC
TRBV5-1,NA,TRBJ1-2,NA,CASSLEGGLGYTF,TGCGCCAGCAGCCTGGAAGGCGGACTAGGCTACACCTTC
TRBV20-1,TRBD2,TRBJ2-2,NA,CSARSRPKLLAANTGELFF,TGCAGTGCTAGATCCCGACCCAAACTCCTAGCGGCGAACACCGGGGAGCTGTTTTTT
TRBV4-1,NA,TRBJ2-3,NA,CASSQEVLALSSDTQYF,TGCGCCAGCAGCCAAGAAGTCCTAGCACTTTCGTCAGATACGCAGTATTTT
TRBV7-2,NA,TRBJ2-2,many,CASSLNSVGGELFF,TGTGCCAGCAGCTTAAATAGTGTCGGCGGGGAGCTGTTTTTT
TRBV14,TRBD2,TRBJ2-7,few,CASSQGQIAGSYEQYF,TGTGCCAGCAGCCAAGGACAGATAGCGGGTTCCTACGAGCAGTACTTC
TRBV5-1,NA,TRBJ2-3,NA,CASRKMISTDTQYF,TGCGCCAGCAGAAAGATGATTAGCACAGATACGCAGTATTTT
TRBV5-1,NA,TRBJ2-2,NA,CASSLRGPTGGELFF,TGCGCCAGCAGCTTGAGGGGTCCAACGGGCGGGGAGCTGTTTTTT
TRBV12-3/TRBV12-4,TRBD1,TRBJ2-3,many,CASSLRHRGLDTQYF,TGTGCCAGCAGTTTGAGGCACAGGGGGCTCGATACGCAGTATTTT
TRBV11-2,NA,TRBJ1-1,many,CASSLDLMGPGRRTEAFF,TGTGCCAGCAGCTTAGACCTTATGGGACCCGGGCGTAGGACTGAAGCTTTCTTT
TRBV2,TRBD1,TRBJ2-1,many,CASSGTGGGYNEQFF,TGTGCCAGCAGTGGTACAGGGGGCGGCTACAATGAGCAGTTCTTC